A selection of T cell receptor beta chains follows, all from one sample in a study of blood T cell repertoires in COVID-19. Libraries were prepared by immunoSEQ multiplex PCR; TCRdb keeps only in-frame clonotypes and omits some of them. Among hundreds of thousands of clones, 82% were seen once, and the ten largest hold approximately 3.6%. Sequenced sample: PBMCs or T cells enriched from blood (not recorded which). The source of these receptors is a woman aged 55-70 years who had recovered from COVID-19. Each CDR3 is given with its conserved first and last residue. A D gene is named only where the DNA matches it firmly. Clone size appears in some rows only: once, few, many, or a class for an expanded clone.

clone size,V gene,J gene,CDR3 length,D gene,CDR3 DNA,CDR3 protein
NA,TRBV3-1/TRBV3-2,TRBJ1-2,14,TRBD1,TGTGCCAGCAGCCAAGTCACAGGGGGCGGAGGCTACACCTTC,CASSQVTGGGGYTF
NA,TRBV27,TRBJ1-5,16,NA,TGTGCCAGCAGTTCACCTTCCAGGGGTAGCAATCAGCCCCAGCATTTT,CASSSPSRGSNQPQHF
once,TRBV7-9,TRBJ2-2,15,NA,TGTGCCAGCAGCCCAGGGGCCATCAACACCGGGGAGCTGTTTTTT,CASSPGAINTGELFF
few,TRBV6-4,TRBJ2-5,14,TRBD1,TGTGCCAGCAGTGCGTCAGGGGGCGCCCAGACCCAGTACTTC,CASSASGGAQTQYF
NA,TRBV9,TRBJ2-7,15,NA,TGTGCCAGCAGCCCTACCCCGATGGTAGAGTACGAGCAGTACTTC,CASSPTPMVEYEQYF
NA,TRBV7-2,TRBJ1-1,14,NA,TGTGCCAGCAGCTCATGGACGGGGAGCACTGAAGCTTTCTTT,CASSSWTGSTEAFF
NA,TRBV19,TRBJ1-1,14,NA,TGTGCCAGTAGTATAAGAGGTCAGCGAGCTGAAGCTTTCTTT,CASSIRGQRAEAFF
NA,TRBV2,TRBJ2-1,15,NA,TGTGCCAGCAGTGGTCCCAGCGGGTTTTACAATGAGCAGTTCTTC,CASSGPSGFYNEQFF
NA,TRBV19,TRBJ1-4,16,NA,TGTGCCAGTAGTAGCCAATTACAGGGTCCTAATGAAAAACTGTTTTTT,CASSSQLQGPNEKLFF
NA,TRBV7-8,TRBJ2-5,18,TRBD2,TGTGCCAGCAGCTTAGAGCCCAGGACTAGCTTCTCGCAAGAGACCCAGTACTTC,CASSLEPRTSFSQETQYF
NA,TRBV14,TRBJ2-6,16,NA,TGTGCCAGCAGCCAAGGTCGGTCCTATGGGGCCAACGTCCTGACTTTC,CASSQGRSYGANVLTF
once,TRBV27,TRBJ1-5,15,TRBD1,TGTGCCAGCAGTCCCAGGGGGTTGAGCAATCAGCCCCAGCATTTT,CASSPRGLSNQPQHF
few,TRBV7-6,TRBJ2-1,16,TRBD2,TGTGCCAGCAGCACTGGACTAGCGGGACCCTACAATGAGCAGTTCTTC,CASSTGLAGPYNEQFF
NA,TRBV5-6,TRBJ2-5,14,TRBD1,TGTGCCAGCAGCTCGCGGACAGGGGGGGAGACCCAGTACTTC,CASSSRTGGETQYF
NA,TRBV20-1,TRBJ2-1,14,TRBD2,TGCAGTGCTAGTTCTGGACTAGCGGGATTCGAGCAGTTCTTC,CSASSGLAGFEQFF